One sample yielded the 14 T cell receptor beta chains listed below, sequenced in a study of blood T cell repertoires in COVID-19. This table comes from immunoSEQ multiplex PCR, and its TCRdb copy is limited to in-frame clones, with some not included. This sample carries under 400,000 clones, 70% to 90% of them seen once, and the ten largest clones take 1.6%. The sequencing input was peripheral blood. The source of these receptors is a woman in her twenties or thirties with COVID-19, enrolled during active disease.

This clone was detected ten times or more. The rearrangement links TRBV6-2 or TRBV6-3 to TRBJ2-7; 7 nucleotides agree with TRBD2. Germline CDR1 and CDR2: MNHEY and SVGEGT. The CDR3 is 15 amino acids. The trim removed 3 bases at V and 0 bases at J, leaving 5 bases unmatched. CDR3 sequence (DNA): TGTGCCAGCAGTTATCTAAGCGGGGCCTCCTACGAGCAGTACTTC. Translation gives CASSYLSGASYEQYF.

The chain employs TRBV6-5 and TRBJ2-5; the D gene is possibly TRBD2 (6 bases). From germline, CDR1 is MNHEY and CDR2 SVGAGI. The CDR3 contains 13 residues. Between the trimmed V and J ends, which lost 4 bases and 5 bases, there was a span of 11 bases. The CDR3 reads CASSFRGRETQYF. CDR3 nucleotide sequence: TGTGCCAGCAGTTTCAGAGGGAGGGAGACCCAGTACTTC.

The CDR3 DNA follows: TGCAGCGTAATTGGGGGGATTTCCCTCGAGCAGTACTTC. Residues: CSVIGGISLEQYF. The chain combines TRBV29-1 with TRBJ2-7; weak D call: TRBD2 (6 bases). The V end lost 6 bases, the J end lost 6 bases, and 18 bases lay between the germline ends. Germline CDR1 is SQVTM and CDR2 is ANQGSEA. The CDR3 sequence is 13 residues long.

The genes are TRBV4-1 and TRBJ2-5; D not certain. The CDR3 runs 13 residues. Germline V CDR1 and CDR2: MGHRA, YSYEKL. Trimming stripped 5 bases from V and 8 bases from J, with 15 bases between. This chain's CDR3 is CASSTPVVGTQYF. The CDR3 DNA reads TGCGCCAGCAGCACCCCTGTCGTCGGTACCCAGTACTTC.

The V call is TRBV5-8, the J call TRBJ1-5; D unresolved. Germline V gene lookup returns CDR1 SGHTS and CDR2 YDEGEE. The V end lost 0 bases, the J end lost 4 bases, and 5 bases lay between the germline ends. CDR3 length equals 13 residues. This CDR3 is CASSLGPNQPQHF. The CDR3 nucleotides read TGTGCCAGCAGCTTGGGTCCGAATCAGCCCCAGCATTTT.

The gene calls are TRBV9 and TRBJ1-1; D is perhaps TRBD1 (6 bases). The V end was cut by 8 bases, the J end by 0 bases, with 11 bases between. This CDR3 is 13 amino acids long. CDR1 and CDR2 from the germline V gene are SGDLS and YYNGEE. CDR3 sequence: CASSQGMNTEAFF. The CDR3 DNA reads as TGTGCCAGTTCACAGGGAATGAACACTGAAGCTTTCTTT. The whole variable domain, filled in from reference TRBV9 and TRBJ1-1, reads DSGVTQTPKHLITATGQRVTLRCSPRSGDLSVYWYQQSLDQGLQFLIQYYNGEERAKGNILERFSAQQFPDLHSELNLSSLELGDSALYFCASSQGMNTEAFFGQGTRLTVV.

This sequence joins TRBV27 and TRBJ2-5; 8 positions agree with TRBD2. The CDR3 is 15 amino acids. J was trimmed by 2 bases and V by 0 bases; bases with no gene match: 2. CDR1 is MNHEY and CDR2 is SMNVEV in the germline V gene (reference sequence). The CDR3 sequence is CASSLSRGGQETQYF. Written as DNA, the CDR3 is TGTGCCAGCAGTTTATCTCGGGGGGGTCAAGAGACCCAGTACTTC.

This clone was counted a single time. The V and J genes are TRBV4-3 and TRBJ2-1; 13 nucleotides align to TRBD2. Germline loops: CDR1 LGHNA, CDR2 YSLEER. CDR3 length equals 15 residues. Losses at the gene ends were 4 bases for V and 4 bases for J; bases not matched to a gene: 1. CDR3 nucleotides: TGCGCCAGCAGCCCACTAGCGGGGGGGTACAATGAGCAGTTCTTC. Translation gives CASSPLAGGYNEQFF.

The chain employs TRBV28 and TRBJ2-5; 7 positions agree with TRBD2. Germline values: CDR1 MDHEN, CDR2 SYDVKM. This CDR3 has 16 residues. J gave up 5 bases and V 8 bases, and 17 bases lay outside the gene matches. CDR3 sequence (DNA): TGTGCCAGCTGGAAGCTAGCGGATTACTCCCGGGAGACCCAGTACTTC. It specifies CASWKLADYSRETQYF.

The chain employs TRBV5-1 and TRBJ2-5; D remains unclear. This CDR3 spans 18 amino acids. V shed 3 bases and J shed 0 bases, with 21 bases lying between them. The germline V gene encodes CDR1 SGHRS and CDR2 YFSETQ. The CDR3 spells CASSSVRRLDTYQETQYF. The CDR3 region has the DNA TGCGCCAGCAGCTCTGTTAGACGACTTGATACGTACCAAGAGACCCAGTACTTC.

This sequence joins TRBV5-1 and TRBJ1-6; 7 bases match TRBD1. The CDR3 contains 16 residues. V lost 1 base to trimming and J lost 10 bases; unmatched junction nucleotides: 11. Per the germline V gene, CDR1 is SGHRS and CDR2 is YFSETQ. The CDR3 spells CASSLQTGDYGSPLHF. DNA of the CDR3: TGCGCCAGCAGCTTGCAAACAGGGGATTACGGGTCACCCCTCCACTTT.

CDR3 protein: CASSPRVGGIEAFF. DNA of the CDR3: TGTGCCAGCTCACCACGAGTTGGGGGGATTGAAGCTTTCTTT. This chain uses TRBV18 with TRBJ1-1; D is possibly TRBD1 (5 bases). This CDR3 has 14 amino acids. Germline CDR1 KGHSH, CDR2 LQKENI. The germline V and J ends were trimmed by 1 base and 7 bases, with 13 bases remaining between them.

The chain carries TRBV28 and TRBJ1-6; D is possibly TRBD1 (5 bases). The length of the CDR3 is 14 residues. Germline V gene sequence: CDR1 MDHEN, CDR2 SYDVKM. V was clipped by 5 bases and J by 1 base, with 6 bases between them. The CDR3 DNA is TGTGCCAGCAGTAGGGGTTCCTATAATTCACCCCTCCACTTT. Translating it yields CASSRGSYNSPLHF.

The V and J genes are TRBV5-5 and TRBJ2-3, with 7 bases aligning to TRBD2. The CDR3 sequence is 12 residues long. The V gene end was trimmed by 3 bases and the J gene end by 9 bases; junction bases not matched to a gene: 4. The germline V gene encodes CDR1 SGHKS and CDR2 YYEKEE (reference sequence). The CDR3 DNA reads as TGTGCCAGCAGCTACGGACTAGAGACGCAGTATTTT. Its translation: CASSYGLETQYF.